The 18 T cell receptor beta chains listed next were all sequenced from one sample in a study of beta chain features in type 1 diabetes. Sequenced material consisted of expressed TCRB transcripts (all of the isolated RNA was reverse transcribed). Sequencing was performed with immunoSEQ multiplex PCR; in TCRdb, only in-frame clones are kept and a portion is missing. Among hundreds of thousands of clones listed, about 32% were seen once. The source material was naive CD4+ T cells from blood. These receptors came from a man aged 18-30 years in good health.

The chain combines TRBV7-9 with TRBJ2-1; 7 nucleotides match TRBD2. The length of the CDR3 is 15 residues. After removal of 1 base from V and 6 bases from J, the junction contained 6 bases not matched to a gene. Per the germline V gene, CDR1 is SEHNR and CDR2 is FQNEAQ (reference sequence). The CDR3 coding sequence is TGTGCCAGCAGCTTAGACGCGGGAGTTCTCAATGAGCAGTTCTTC. The encoded protein is CASSLDAGVLNEQFF.

V and J are TRBV6-5 and TRBJ2-6; a possible D gene is TRBD1 (6 bases). This CDR3 spans 15 amino acids. Trimming pared 8 bases from V and 4 bases from J, leaving 15 bases between. Germline loops: CDR1 MNHEY, CDR2 SVGAGI. As DNA, the CDR3 is TGTGCCAGCTGGACAGCCCTGAGAGGGGCCAACGTCCTGACTTTC. This encodes CASWTALRGANVLTF.

This clone was found a few times. This chain joins TRBV2 and TRBJ2-1, with TRBD1 matching 11 bases. This CDR3 has 15 amino acids. The trim removed 4 bases at V and 8 bases at J, leaving 7 bases unmatched. The germline V gene has CDR1 SNHLY and CDR2 FYNNEI. CDR3 residues: CASSADRGLRHEQFF. The DNA of the CDR3 is TGTGCCAGCAGTGCGGACAGGGGGCTTAGGCATGAGCAGTTCTTC.

The chain couples TRBV19 to TRBJ2-1; 8 nucleotides align to TRBD1. CDR3 size: 14 residues. Germline lookup yields CDR1 LNHDA and CDR2 SQIVND (reference sequence). The junction had 4 bases not matched to a gene; V was cut back by 5 bases and J by 4 bases. The CDR3 protein is CASSRQGLYNEQFF. Written as DNA, the CDR3 is TGTGCCAGTAGTCGACAGGGGTTATACAATGAGCAGTTCTTC.

The J gene is TRBJ2-7, the V gene TRBV4-2; no definite D call. This CDR3 has 15 amino acids. The V gene lost 4 bases and the J gene lost 2 bases, with 15 bases spanning the gap. The germline V gene has CDR1 LGHNA and CDR2 YNFKEQ. The CDR3 loop is CASSLRAVVTYEQYF. The CDR3 nucleotides read TGTGCCAGCAGCCTCCGGGCAGTCGTCACCTACGAGCAGTACTTC.

This clone was counted a few times. CDR3 nucleotide sequence: TGCGCCAGCAGCTACAGACCGAACACGAACACTGAAGCTTTCTTT. It translates to CASSYRPNTNTEAFF. The V gene is TRBV4-3, the J gene TRBJ1-1; D unclear. In germline, CDR1 is LGHNA, CDR2 YSLEER. The length of the CDR3 is 15 residues. The V and J ends lost 5 bases and 1 base respectively, with 14 bases between them.

In its sample, this clone was seen a few times. The chain joins TRBV29-1 to TRBJ2-7; TRBD2 is a possible D gene (6 bases). V shed 6 bases and J shed 4 bases, with 22 bases lying between them. The CDR3 has 15 residues. Germline assignment: CDR1 SQVTM and CDR2 ANQGSEA. CDR3 sequence (DNA): TGCAGCGTCGCTACTCACGGAGGGACCCTTTACGAGCAGTACTTC. It specifies CSVATHGGTLYEQYF.

This clone has more than one count but fewer than ten. The gene calls are TRBV5-4 and TRBJ2-3; tentatively, D is TRBD1 or TRBD2 (5 bases each). The germline gives CDR1 SGHNT, CDR2 YYREEE (reference sequence). This CDR3 spans 14 amino acids. Trimming took off 4 bases at V and 3 bases at J, with 12 bases between the two ends. CDR3 region: CASSPVGPTDTQYF. In DNA form, the CDR3 reads TGTGCCAGCAGCCCGGTGGGACCTACAGATACGCAGTATTTT.

This clone was counted a few times. The chain is built from TRBV28 and TRBJ2-7; D remains ambiguous. Germline CDR1 is MDHEN and CDR2 is SYDVKM. CDR3 length: 13 residues. The germline V and J ends were trimmed by 3 bases and 7 bases, with 13 bases remaining between them. The DNA of the CDR3 is TGTGCCAGCAGTTTCAAACAGATAAGGGAGCAGTACTTC. As protein: CASSFKQIREQYF.

CDR3 sequence reads: CASSDPRDQETQYF. CDR3 nucleotides: TGTGCCAGCAGCGACCCCCGGGATCAAGAGACCCAGTACTTC. J is TRBJ2-5 and V is TRBV25-1; D is perhaps TRBD2 (5 bases). The CDR3 sequence is 14 residues long. In germline, CDR1 is MGHDK, CDR2 SYGVNS. Trimming took off 6 bases at V and 2 bases at J, with 13 bases between the two ends.

As regards this clone: This same CDR3 is encoded by further DNA sequences in the sample. V gene TRBV4-3 combines with J gene TRBJ2-3; D is uncertain. In germline, CDR1 is LGHNA, CDR2 YSLEER. Trimming shortened V by 0 bases and J by 3 bases, and 4 bases separated the two germline ends. The CDR3 covers 13 residues. DNA of the CDR3: TGCGCCAGCAGCCAAGAGGGAACAGATACGCAGTATTTT. It encodes CASSQEGTDTQYF.

The rearrangement joins TRBV7-6 to TRBJ2-5, with a tentative D call TRBD2 (6 bases). The germline V and J ends were trimmed by 1 base and 5 bases, with 17 bases remaining between them. Germline V gene data show CDR1 as SGHVS and CDR2 as FNYEAQ. This CDR3 has 16 amino acids. Written as DNA, the CDR3 is TGTGCCAGCAGCTTAGTAGGAGGTGCGGGGAGGGAGACCCAGTACTTC. Translating it yields CASSLVGGAGRETQYF.

This clone has just a few counts. The CDR3 coding sequence is TGTGCCATCAGTGACTCCCGCCTGGGGAATGAGCAGTTCTTC. This gives the protein CAISDSRLGNEQFF. The rearrangement joins TRBV10-3 to TRBJ2-1; D is unclear. Germline V gives CDR1 ENHRY, CDR2 SYGVKD. The CDR3 runs 14 residues. Trimming took 3 bases from V and 7 from J, leaving 13 bases between them.

This clone was seen a few times. The CDR3 DNA follows: TGCGCCAGCAGCCCCCTGGCGGGAGATGCCGATGAGCAGTTCTTC. Encoded protein: CASSPLAGDADEQFF. V is TRBV4-3 and J is TRBJ2-1; 7 bases map to TRBD2. The V gene's germline CDR1 is LGHNA and CDR2 YSLEER. The CDR3 consists of 15 residues. V shed 4 bases and J 8 bases; nucleotides not matched to a gene: 11.

This chain uses TRBV5-4 with TRBJ2-1; 10 nucleotides align to TRBD2. V shed 1 base, J shed 4 bases, and the junction held 2 bases outside the gene matches. There are 15 residues in the CDR3. Germline lookup yields CDR1 SGHNT and CDR2 YYREEE (reference sequence). In DNA form, the CDR3 reads TGTGCCAGCAGCTTGACTAGCGGGAAGTACAATGAGCAGTTCTTC. This encodes CASSLTSGKYNEQFF. Based on the CDR3 plus reference TRBV5-4 and TRBJ2-1, the full variable domain is ETGVTQSPTHLIKTRGQQVTLRCSSQSGHNTVSWYQQALGQGPQFIFQYYREEENGRGNFPPRFSGLQFPNYSSELNVNALELDDSALYLCASSLTSGKYNEQFFGPGTRLTVL.

Points on this clone: At one boundary the junction diverges from the germline segment, which might be a read error. The rearrangement links TRBV7-7 to TRBJ2-1; 8 nucleotides align to TRBD2. Germline CDR1 and CDR2: SSHAT and FNYEAQ (reference sequence). This CDR3 spans 16 amino acids. The CDR3 sequence: CASSLLIAGPYNEQFF. Written as DNA, the CDR3 is TGTGCTAGCAGCTTACTGATAGCGGGGCCCTACAATGAGCAGTTCTTC.

The J gene is TRBJ2-7, the V gene TRBV25-1; tentatively, D is TRBD1 (6 bases). V lost 6 bases and J 3 bases, leaving 18 bases between the germline ends. Germline loops: CDR1 MGHDK, CDR2 SYGVNS. This CDR3 region has 15 residues. CDR3 in DNA: TGTGCCAGCAGCTCGACCCCACAGGGCAGCTACGAGCAGTACTTC. Amino acids: CASSSTPQGSYEQYF.

As regards this clone: The sample holds other DNA sequences that translate to the same CDR3. This chain connects TRBV4-3 to TRBJ2-5; 7 positions match TRBD1. CDR1 is LGHNA and CDR2 is YSLEER in the germline V gene. V gave up 1 base and J gave up 0 bases; unmatched junction bases: 2. The CDR3 totals 15 residues. This CDR3 is CASSQVGTDQETQYF. In DNA, the CDR3 is TGCGCCAGCAGCCAAGTGGGGACAGACCAAGAGACCCAGTACTTC.